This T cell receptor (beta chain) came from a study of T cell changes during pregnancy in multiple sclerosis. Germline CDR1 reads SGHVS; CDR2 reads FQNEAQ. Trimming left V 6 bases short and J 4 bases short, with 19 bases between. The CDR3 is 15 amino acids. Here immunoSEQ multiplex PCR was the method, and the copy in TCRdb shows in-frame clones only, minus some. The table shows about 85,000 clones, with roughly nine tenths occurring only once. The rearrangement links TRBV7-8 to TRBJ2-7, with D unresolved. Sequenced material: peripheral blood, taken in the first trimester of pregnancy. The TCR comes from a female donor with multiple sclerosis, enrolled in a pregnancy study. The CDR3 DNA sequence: TGTGCCAGCAGTACTGGCCCCCAGGTGGGTTACGAGCAGTACTTC. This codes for CASSTGPQVGYEQYF.